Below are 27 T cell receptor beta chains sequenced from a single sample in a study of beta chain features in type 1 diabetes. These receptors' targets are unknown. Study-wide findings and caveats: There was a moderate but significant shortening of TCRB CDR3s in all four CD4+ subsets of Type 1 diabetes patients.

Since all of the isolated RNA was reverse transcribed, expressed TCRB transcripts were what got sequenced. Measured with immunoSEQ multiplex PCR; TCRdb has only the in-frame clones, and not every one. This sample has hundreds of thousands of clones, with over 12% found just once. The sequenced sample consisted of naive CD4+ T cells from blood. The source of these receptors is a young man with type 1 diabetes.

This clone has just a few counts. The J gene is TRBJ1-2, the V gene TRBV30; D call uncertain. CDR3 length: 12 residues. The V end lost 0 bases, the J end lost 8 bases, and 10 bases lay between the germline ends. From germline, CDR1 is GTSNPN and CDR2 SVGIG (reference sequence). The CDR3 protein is CAWSVSSGGYTF. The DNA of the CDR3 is TGTGCCTGGAGTGTCTCCTCGGGAGGCTACACCTTC.

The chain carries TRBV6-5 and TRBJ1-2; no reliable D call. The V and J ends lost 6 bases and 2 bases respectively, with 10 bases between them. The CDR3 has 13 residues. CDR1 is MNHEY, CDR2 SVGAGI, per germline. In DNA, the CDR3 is TGTGCCAGCAGGGCAGACTTGAACTATGGCTACACCTTC. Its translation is CASRADLNYGYTF.

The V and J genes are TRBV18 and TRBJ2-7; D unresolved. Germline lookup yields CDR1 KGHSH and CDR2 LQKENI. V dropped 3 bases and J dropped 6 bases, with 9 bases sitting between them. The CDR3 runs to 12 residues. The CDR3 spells CASSPTDGEQYF. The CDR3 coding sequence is TGTGCCAGCTCACCTACTGACGGCGAGCAGTACTTC.

The CDR3 is CASSTLNTGELFF. Written as DNA, the CDR3 is TGTGCCAGCAGCACGCTGAACACCGGGGAGCTGTTTTTT. V and J are TRBV5-6 and TRBJ2-2; D ambiguous. With 4 bases removed from V and 1 base from J, the gap between germline ends came to 5 bases. The CDR3 length is 13 residues. The germline CDR1 and CDR2 sequences are SGHDT and YYEEEE.

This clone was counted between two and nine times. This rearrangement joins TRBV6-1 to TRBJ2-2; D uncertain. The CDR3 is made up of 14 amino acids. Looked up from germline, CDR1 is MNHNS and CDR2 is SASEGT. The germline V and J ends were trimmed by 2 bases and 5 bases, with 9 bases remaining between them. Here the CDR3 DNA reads TGTGCCAGCAGTGAATCGTTAGTTACCGGGGAGCTGTTTTTT. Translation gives CASSESLVTGELFF.

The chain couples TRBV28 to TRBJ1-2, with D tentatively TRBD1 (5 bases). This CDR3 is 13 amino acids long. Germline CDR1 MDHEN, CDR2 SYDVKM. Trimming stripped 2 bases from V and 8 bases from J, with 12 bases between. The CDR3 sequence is CASSLRGLRGYTF. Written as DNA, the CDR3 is TGTGCCAGCAGTTTAAGGGGACTCAGGGGCTACACCTTC.

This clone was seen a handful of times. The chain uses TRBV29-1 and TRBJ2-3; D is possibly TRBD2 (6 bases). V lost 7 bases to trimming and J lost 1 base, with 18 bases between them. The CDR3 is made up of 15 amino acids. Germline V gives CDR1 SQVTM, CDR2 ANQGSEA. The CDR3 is CSAFEAGRGTDTQYF. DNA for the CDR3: TGCAGCGCCTTTGAGGCCGGGAGAGGCACAGATACGCAGTATTTT.

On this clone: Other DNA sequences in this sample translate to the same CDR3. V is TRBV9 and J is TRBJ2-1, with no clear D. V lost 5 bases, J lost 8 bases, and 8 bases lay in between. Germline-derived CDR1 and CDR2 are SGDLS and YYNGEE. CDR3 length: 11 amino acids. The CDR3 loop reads CASSVLDEQFF. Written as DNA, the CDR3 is TGTGCCAGCAGTGTCTTGGATGAGCAGTTCTTC.

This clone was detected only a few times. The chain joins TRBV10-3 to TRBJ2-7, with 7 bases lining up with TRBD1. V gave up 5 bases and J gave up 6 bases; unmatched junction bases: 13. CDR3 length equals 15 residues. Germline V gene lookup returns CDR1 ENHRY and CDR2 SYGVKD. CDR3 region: CAISMKETGSIEQYF. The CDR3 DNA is TGTGCCATCAGTATGAAAGAGACAGGGAGTATCGAGCAGTACTTC.

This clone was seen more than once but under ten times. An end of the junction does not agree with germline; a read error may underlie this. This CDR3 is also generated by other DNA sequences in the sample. The chain's CDR3 is CASSPRQQGHTGELFF. CDR3 coding DNA: TGCGCCAGCAGCCCCCGGCAACAGGGTCACACCGGGGAGCTGTTTTTT. This chain links TRBV5-6 with TRBJ2-2, with a tentative D call TRBD1 (6 bases). CDR1 and CDR2 from the germline V gene are SGHDT and YYEEEE. This CDR3 contains 16 residues.

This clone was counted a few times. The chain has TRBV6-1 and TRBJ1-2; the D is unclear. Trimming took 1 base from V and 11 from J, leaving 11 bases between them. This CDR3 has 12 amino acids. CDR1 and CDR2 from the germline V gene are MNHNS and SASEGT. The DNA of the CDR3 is TGTGCCAGCAGTGAAGTGGTGGGTTCGTACACCTTC. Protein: CASSEVVGSYTF.

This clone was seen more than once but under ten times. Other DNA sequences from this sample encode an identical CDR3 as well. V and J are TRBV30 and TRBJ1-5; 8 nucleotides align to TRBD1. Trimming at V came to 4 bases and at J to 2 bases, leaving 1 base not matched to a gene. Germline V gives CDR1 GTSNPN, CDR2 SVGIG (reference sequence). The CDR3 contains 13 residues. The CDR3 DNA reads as TGTGCCTGGACAGGGGGCGGCAATCAGCCCCAGCATTTT. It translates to CAWTGGGNQPQHF. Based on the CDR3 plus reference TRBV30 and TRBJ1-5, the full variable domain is SQTIHQWPATLVQPVGSPLSLECTVEGTSNPNLYWYRQAAGRGLQLLFYSVGIGQISSEVPQNLSASRPQDRQFILSSKKLLLSDSGFYLCAWTGGGNQPQHFGDGTRLSIL.

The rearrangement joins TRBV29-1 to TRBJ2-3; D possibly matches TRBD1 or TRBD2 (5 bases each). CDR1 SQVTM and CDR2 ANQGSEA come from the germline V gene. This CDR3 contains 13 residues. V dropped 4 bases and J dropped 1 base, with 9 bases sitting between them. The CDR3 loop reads CSVATGRTDTQYF. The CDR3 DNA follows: TGCAGCGTTGCTACGGGACGCACAGATACGCAGTATTTT.

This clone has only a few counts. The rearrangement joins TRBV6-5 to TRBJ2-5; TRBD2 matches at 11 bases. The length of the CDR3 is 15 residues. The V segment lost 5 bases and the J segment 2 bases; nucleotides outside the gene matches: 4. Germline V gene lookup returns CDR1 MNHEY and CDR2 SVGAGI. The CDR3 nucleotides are TGTGCCAGCAGTAGGACTAGCGGGCAACAAGAGACCCAGTACTTC. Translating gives CASSRTSGQQETQYF.

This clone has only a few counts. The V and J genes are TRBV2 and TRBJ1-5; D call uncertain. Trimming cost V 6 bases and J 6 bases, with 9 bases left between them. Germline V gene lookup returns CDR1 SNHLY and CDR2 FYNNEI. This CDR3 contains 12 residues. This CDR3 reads CASRTEGQPQHF. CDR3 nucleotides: TGTGCCAGCAGAACGGAAGGTCAGCCCCAGCATTTT.

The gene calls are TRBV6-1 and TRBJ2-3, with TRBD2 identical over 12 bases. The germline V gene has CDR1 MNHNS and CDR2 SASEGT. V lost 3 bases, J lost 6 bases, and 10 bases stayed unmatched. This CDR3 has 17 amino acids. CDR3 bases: TGTGCCAGCAGTGACCGACCTAGCGGGGGGGCCTGGGATACGCAGTATTTT. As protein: CASSDRPSGGAWDTQYF.

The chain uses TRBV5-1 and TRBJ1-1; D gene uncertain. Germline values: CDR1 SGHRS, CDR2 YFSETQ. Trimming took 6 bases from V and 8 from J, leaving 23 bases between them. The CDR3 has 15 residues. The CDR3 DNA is TGCGCCAGCATCCGCACCCCCAGCCAACGTGGAGAAGCTTTCTTT. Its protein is CASIRTPSQRGEAFF. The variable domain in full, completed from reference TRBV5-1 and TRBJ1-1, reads KAGVTQTPRYLIKTRGQQVTLSCSPISGHRSVSWYQQTPGQGLQFLFEYFSETQRNKGNFPGRFSGRQFSNSRSEMNVSTLELGDSALYLCASIRTPSQRGEAFFGQGTRLTVV.

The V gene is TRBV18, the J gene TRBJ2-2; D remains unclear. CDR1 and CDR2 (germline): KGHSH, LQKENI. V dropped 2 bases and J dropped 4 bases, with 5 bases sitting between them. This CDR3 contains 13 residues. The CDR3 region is CASSPIFTGELFF. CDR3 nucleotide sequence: TGTGCCAGCTCACCAATCTTCACCGGGGAGCTGTTTTTT.

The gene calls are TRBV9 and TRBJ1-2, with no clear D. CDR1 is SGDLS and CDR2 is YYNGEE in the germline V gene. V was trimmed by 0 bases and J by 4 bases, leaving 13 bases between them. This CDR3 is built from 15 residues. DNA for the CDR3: TGTGCCAGCAGCGTAGGTGAAGGGAGATCCTATGGCTACACCTTC. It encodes CASSVGEGRSYGYTF.

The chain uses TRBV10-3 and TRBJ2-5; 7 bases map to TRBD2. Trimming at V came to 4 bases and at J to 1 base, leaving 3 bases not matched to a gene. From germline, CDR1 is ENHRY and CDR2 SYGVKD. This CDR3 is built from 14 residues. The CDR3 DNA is TGTGCCATCAGTGCGCTAGCGGTCCAAGAGACCCAGTACTTC. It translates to CAISALAVQETQYF.

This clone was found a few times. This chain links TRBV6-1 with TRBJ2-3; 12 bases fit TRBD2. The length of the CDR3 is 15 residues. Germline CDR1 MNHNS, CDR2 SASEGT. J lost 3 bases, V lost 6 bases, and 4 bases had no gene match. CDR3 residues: CASSDGLAGTDTQYF. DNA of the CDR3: TGTGCCAGCAGCGACGGACTAGCGGGGACAGATACGCAGTATTTT.

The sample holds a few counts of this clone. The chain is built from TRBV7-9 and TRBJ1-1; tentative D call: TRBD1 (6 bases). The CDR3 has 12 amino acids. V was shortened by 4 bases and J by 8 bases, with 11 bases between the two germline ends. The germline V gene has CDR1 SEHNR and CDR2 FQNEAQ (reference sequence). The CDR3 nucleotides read TGTGCCAGCAGCTACGGACAGCAAGAAGCTTTCTTT. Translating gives CASSYGQQEAFF.

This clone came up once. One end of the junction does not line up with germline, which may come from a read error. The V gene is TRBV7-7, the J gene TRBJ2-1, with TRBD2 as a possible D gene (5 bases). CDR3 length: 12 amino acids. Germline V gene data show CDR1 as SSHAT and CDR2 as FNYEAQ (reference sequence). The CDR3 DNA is TGTGCTAGCAGCCTAAGCGGCCGTGAGCAGTTCTTC. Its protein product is CASSLSGREQFF. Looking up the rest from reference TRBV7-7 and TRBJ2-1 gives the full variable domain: GAGVSQSPRYKVTKRGQDVTLRCDPISSHATLYWYQQALGQGPEFLTYFNYEAQPDKSGLPSDRFSAERPEGSISTLTIQRTEQRDSAMYRCASSLSGREQFFGPGTRLTVL.

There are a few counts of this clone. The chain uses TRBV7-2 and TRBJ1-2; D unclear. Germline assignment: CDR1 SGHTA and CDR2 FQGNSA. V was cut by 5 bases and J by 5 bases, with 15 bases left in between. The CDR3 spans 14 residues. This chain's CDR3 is CASSRGSERYGYTF. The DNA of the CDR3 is TGTGCCAGCAGCCGTGGGTCAGAGAGGTATGGCTACACCTTC.

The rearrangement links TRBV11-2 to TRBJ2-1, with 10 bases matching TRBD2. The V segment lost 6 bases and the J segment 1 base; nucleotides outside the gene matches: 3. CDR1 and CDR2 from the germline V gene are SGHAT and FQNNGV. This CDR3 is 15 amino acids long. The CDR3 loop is CASSEREGSYNEQFF. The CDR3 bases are TGTGCCAGCAGTGAGCGGGAGGGATCCTACAATGAGCAGTTCTTC.

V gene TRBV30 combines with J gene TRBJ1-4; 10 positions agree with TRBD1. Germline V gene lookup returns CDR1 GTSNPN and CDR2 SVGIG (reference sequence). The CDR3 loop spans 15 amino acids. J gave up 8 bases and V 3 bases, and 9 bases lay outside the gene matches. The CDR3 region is CAWRPGQGTIEKLFF. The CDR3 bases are TGTGCCTGGAGACCGGGACAGGGGACTATAGAAAAACTGTTTTTT.

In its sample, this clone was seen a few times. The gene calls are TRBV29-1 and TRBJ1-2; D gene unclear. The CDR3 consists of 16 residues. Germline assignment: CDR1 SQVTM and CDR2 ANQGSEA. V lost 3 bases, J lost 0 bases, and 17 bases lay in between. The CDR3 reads CSVEKKEPLANYGYTF. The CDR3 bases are TGCAGCGTTGAGAAGAAGGAACCGCTAGCTAACTATGGCTACACCTTC.